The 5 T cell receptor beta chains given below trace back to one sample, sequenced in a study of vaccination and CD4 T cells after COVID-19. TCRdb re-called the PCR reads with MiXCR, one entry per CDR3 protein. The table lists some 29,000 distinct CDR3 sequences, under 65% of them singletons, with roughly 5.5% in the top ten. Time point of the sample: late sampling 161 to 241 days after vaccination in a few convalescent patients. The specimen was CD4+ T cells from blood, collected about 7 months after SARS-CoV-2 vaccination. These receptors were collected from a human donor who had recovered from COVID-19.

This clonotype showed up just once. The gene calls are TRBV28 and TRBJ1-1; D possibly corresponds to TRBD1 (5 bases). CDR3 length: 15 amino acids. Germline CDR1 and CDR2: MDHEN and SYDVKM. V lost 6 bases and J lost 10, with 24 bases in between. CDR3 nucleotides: TGTGCCAGCAGCATCAGGGAAGCATTTCGGCTGGGAGCTTTCTTT. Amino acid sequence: CASSIREAFRLGAFF.

Here the CDR3 DNA reads TGTGCCAGCAGCCTAACACGGTATGGCTACACCTTC. Amino acids: CASSLTRYGYTF. V gene TRBV2 combines with J gene TRBJ1-2; D is ambiguous. Germline CDR1 is SNHLY and CDR2 is FYNNEI. This CDR3 is built from 12 residues. V was clipped by 6 bases and J by 5 bases, with 10 bases between them.

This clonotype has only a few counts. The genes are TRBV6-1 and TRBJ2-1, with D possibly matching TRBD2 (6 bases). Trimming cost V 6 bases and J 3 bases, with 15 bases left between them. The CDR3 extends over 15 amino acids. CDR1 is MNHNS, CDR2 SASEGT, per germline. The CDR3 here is CASRGLGKRYNEQFF. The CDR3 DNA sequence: TGTGCCAGCAGGGGACTTGGGAAACGCTACAATGAGCAGTTCTTC.

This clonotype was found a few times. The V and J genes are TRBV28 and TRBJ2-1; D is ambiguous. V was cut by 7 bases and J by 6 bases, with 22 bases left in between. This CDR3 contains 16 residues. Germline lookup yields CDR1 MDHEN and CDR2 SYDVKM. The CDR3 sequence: CASTHRRTRHLNEQFF. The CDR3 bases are TGTGCCAGCACCCACCGGCGGACGAGGCACCTCAATGAGCAGTTCTTC.

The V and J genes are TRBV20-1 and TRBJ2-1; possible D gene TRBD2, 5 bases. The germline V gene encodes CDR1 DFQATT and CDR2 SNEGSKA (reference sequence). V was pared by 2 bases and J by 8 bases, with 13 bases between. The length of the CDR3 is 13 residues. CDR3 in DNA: TGCAGTGCTAGACGAGGGAGTGTCGATGAGCAGTTCTTC. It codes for CSARRGSVDEQFF.